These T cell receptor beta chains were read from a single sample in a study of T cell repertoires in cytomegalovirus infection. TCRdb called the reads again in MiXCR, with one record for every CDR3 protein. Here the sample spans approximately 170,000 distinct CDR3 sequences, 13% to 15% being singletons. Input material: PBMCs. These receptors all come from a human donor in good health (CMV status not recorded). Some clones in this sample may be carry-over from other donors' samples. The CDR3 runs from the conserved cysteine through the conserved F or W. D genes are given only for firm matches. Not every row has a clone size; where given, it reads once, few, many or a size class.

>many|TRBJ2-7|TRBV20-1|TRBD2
TGCAGTGCTAGACGCGGGGGTCGGTACGAGCAGTACTTC
CSARRGGRYEQYF
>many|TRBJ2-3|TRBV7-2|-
TGTGCCAGCAGGCGTGGGGGGCGCACAGATACGCAGTATTTT
CASRRGGRTDTQYF
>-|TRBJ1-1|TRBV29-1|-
TGCAGCGTTGGGGCTTCAGGGCTGGGGACTGAAGCTTTCTTT
CSVGASGLGTEAFF
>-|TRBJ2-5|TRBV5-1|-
TGCGCCAGCAGCTTTACAGGCGTGGCAGAGACCCAGTACTTC
CASSFTGVAETQYF
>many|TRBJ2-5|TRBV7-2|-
TGTGCCAGCAGCTTAGAGGGGCCCCAAGAGACCCAGTACTTC
CASSLEGPQETQYF
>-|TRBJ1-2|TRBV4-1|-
TGCGCCAGCAGCTACAGGGAGTACTATGGCTACACCTTC
CASSYREYYGYTF
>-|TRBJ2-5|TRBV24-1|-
TGTGCCACCAGTGAACGAGGCCCCAGCGGAGAGACCCAGTACTTC
CATSERGPSGETQYF
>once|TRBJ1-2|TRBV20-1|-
TGCAGTGCTAGCCTTTATGTGACCGATGGCTACACCTTC
CSASLYVTDGYTF
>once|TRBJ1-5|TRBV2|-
TGTGCCAGCAGAGGCGATGCTGATCAGCCCCAGCATTTT
CASRGDADQPQHF
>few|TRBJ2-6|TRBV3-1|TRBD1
TGTGCCAGCAGCCAGATGACAGGGAGAGGGGCCAACGTCCTGACTTTC
CASSQMTGRGANVLTF
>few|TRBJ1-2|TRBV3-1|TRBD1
TGTGCCAGCAGCCCCGGGACAGTCACTAACTATGGCTACACCTTC
CASSPGTVTNYGYTF
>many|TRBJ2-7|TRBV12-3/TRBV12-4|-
TGTGCCAGCAGGGGGCCAAGCTCCTACGAGCAGTACTTC
CASRGPSSYEQYF
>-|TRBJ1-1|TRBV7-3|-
TGTGCCAGCAGCCCGCCAATGGACATCCTAATGAACACTGAAGCTTTCTTT
CASSPPMDILMNTEAFF
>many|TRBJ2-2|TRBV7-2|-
TGTGCCAGCAGCTTTGAGCGGACCGGGGAGCTGTTTTTT
CASSFERTGELFF
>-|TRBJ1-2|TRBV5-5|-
TGTGCCAGCAGCTCCCCTGGACAGTCTTCGGTGGTTTATGGCTTCACCTTC
CASSSPGQSSVVYGFTF
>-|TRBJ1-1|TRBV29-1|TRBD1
TGCAGCGTTCCCGGGACAGGGAACCGTAACACTGAAGCTTTCTTT
CSVPGTGNRNTEAFF
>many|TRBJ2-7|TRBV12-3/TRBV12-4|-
TGTGCCAGCAGTTTTCAAGGAATGAGCTCCTACGAGCAGTACTTC
CASSFQGMSSYEQYF
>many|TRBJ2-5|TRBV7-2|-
TGTGCCAGCAGCTTTAGGGGACCAAAGTACCAAGAGACCCAGTACTTC
CASSFRGPKYQETQYF